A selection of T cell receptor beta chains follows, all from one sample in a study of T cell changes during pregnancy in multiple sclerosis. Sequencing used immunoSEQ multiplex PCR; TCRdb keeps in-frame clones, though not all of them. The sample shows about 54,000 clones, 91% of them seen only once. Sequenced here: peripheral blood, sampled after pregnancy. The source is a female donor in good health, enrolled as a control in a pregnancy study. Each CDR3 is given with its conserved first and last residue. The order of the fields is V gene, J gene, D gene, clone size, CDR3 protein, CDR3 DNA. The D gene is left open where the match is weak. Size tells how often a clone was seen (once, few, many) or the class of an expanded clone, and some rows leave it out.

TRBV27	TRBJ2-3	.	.	CASRRGSVKDTQYF	TGTGCCAGCCGACGGGGTAGCGTGAAAGATACGCAGTATTTT
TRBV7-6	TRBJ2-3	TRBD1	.	CASSVRTGETDTQYF	TGTGCCAGCAGCGTCCGGACAGGGGAGACAGATACGCAGTATTTT
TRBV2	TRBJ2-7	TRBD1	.	CASSESGGDKSYEQYF	TGTGCCAGCAGTGAATCAGGGGGCGATAAGTCCTACGAGCAGTACTTC
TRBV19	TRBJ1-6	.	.	CASSIAREDSPLHF	TGTGCCAGTAGTATAGCCCGGGAGGACTCACCCCTCCACTTT
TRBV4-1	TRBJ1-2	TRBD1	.	CASSLTQGAYYGYTF	TGCGCCAGCAGCCTCACACAGGGGGCCTACTATGGCTACACCTTC
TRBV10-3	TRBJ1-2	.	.	CAISEPLTGNYGYTF	TGTGCCATCAGTGAACCGCTTACGGGAAACTATGGCTACACCTTC
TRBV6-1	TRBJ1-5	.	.	CASSSQVGAGQPQHF	TGTGCCAGCAGTTCCCAGGTGGGGGCGGGTCAGCCCCAGCATTTT
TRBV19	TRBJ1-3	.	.	CASGDPTGHSGNTIYF	TGTGCCAGTGGCGATCCTACGGGACACTCGGGAAACACCATATATTTT
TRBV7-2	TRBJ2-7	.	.	CASGRPVNSYEQYF	TGTGCCAGCGGCCGCCCAGTAAACTCCTACGAGCAGTACTTC
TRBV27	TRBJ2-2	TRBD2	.	CASSVSLAGGNTGELFF	TGTGCCAGCAGTGTAAGCCTAGCGGGGGGAAACACCGGGGAGCTGTTTTTT
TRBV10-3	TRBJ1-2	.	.	CAISGFTRVNYGYTF	TGTGCCATCAGTGGATTCACGAGGGTTAACTATGGCTACACCTTC
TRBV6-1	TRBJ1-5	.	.	CASSEYVEDQPQHF	TGTGCCAGCAGTGAATACGTAGAGGATCAGCCCCAGCATTTT
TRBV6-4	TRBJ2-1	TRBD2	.	CASSELGLAGEQFF	TGTGCCAGCAGTGAATTGGGACTAGCGGGTGAGCAGTTCTTC
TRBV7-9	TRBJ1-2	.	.	CASSLQSVFGQGYGYTF	TGTGCCAGCAGTTTGCAATCCGTGTTCGGGCAGGGCTATGGCTACACCTTC
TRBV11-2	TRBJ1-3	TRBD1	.	CASSLDRDGNTIYF	TGTGCCAGCAGCCTCGACAGGGATGGAAACACCATATATTTT
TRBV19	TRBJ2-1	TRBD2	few	CASSSTGLGIRPPFF	TGTGCCAGTAGTAGCACCGGACTAGGAATAAGGCCGCCGTTCTTC
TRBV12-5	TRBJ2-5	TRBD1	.	CASGLWPGGTPGTQYF	TGTGCTAGTGGTTTGTGGCCAGGGGGCACCCCAGGGACCCAGTACTTC
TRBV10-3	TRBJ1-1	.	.	CAISKKQVNTEAFF	TGTGCCATCAGTAAAAAACAGGTGAACACTGAAGCTTTCTTT
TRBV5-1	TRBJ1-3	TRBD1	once	CASSEHRGPPGNTIYF	TGCGCCAGCAGCGAACACAGGGGTCCCCCTGGAAACACCATATATTTT